The T cell receptor (beta chain) under discussion was sequenced for a study of blood T cell repertoires in COVID-19. Study overall: Samples taken during acute and convalescent COVID-19 were collected in the United States, Italy and Spain. The analysed material was cDNA or gDNA that came from T cells, B-cell-depleted T cells, or PBMCs.

The CDR3 runs to 13 residues. The germline V gene encodes CDR1 SGHNT and CDR2 YYREEE (reference sequence). V gave up 3 bases and J gave up 2 bases; unmatched junction bases: 1. Authors' processing steps: Reference gene primer amplification yielded estimated nucleated cell counts. The method was immunoSEQ multiplex PCR; TCRdb's version includes in-frame clones alone and lacks a portion of them. Clone size and V and J calls were adopted from that table, with D and trimming inferred from the DNA. The top ten hold approximately 9.6% of the sample, which has around 230,000 clones, approximately 80% seen once.

This receptor was identified in a woman aged 80 or older with acute or convalescent COVID-19. The gene calls are TRBV5-4 and TRBJ1-2; 7 bases align to TRBD1. The source material was peripheral blood. The CDR3 here is CASSSGQNYGYTF. The CDR3 region has the DNA TGTGCCAGCAGCTCGGGACAGAACTATGGCTACACCTTC.